These 14 T cell receptor beta chains share one sample of origin, sequenced in a study of PD-1 blockade in classical Hodgkin lymphoma (dated by TCRdb to 2020 to 2021). In light of the paper, this sample's time point label describes: cycle 2 day 1 (C2D1) of nivolumab. Every trial patient had relapsed after autologous stem cell transplantation, and cohorts A, B and C differed in prior brentuximab vedotin exposure. The protocol used for the library was the immunoSEQ multiplex PCR assay. The clones in this table, taken by TCRdb from immuneACCESS, are in-frame only. Not every clone is retained; where verified, under half of the shortfall comes from an unresolved V gene, and the cause of the rest is unknown. This sample is represented by more than 90,000 clones; roughly four fifths of them were singletons. About 15% of the sample lies in the top ten. This material consisted of peripheral blood mononuclear cells (PBMCs), taken before the second cycle of nivolumab. The receptor set was obtained from a human donor with classical Hodgkin lymphoma.

The chain combines TRBV11-1 with TRBJ2-7; tentatively, D is TRBD1 (5 bases). Germline assignment: CDR1 SGHAT and CDR2 FQDESV (reference sequence). The V gene lost 3 bases and the J gene lost 5 bases, with 11 bases spanning the gap. The CDR3 consists of 13 residues. This CDR3 reads CASSLGQTHEQYF. CDR3 sequence (DNA): TGTGCCAGCAGCTTGGGGCAGACCCACGAGCAGTACTTC.

DNA for the CDR3: TGCGCCAGCAGCCAGGGGCAGGTTCTCACCGGGGAGCTGTTTTTT. This gives the protein CASSQGQVLTGELFF. The V gene is TRBV5-1, the J gene TRBJ2-2, with D possibly TRBD1 on 6 matching bases. The germline CDR1 and CDR2 sequences are SGHRS and YFSETQ. The length of the CDR3 is 15 residues. The V and J ends lost 4 bases and 4 bases respectively, with 14 bases between them.

J is TRBJ2-1 and V is TRBV5-1; 11 bases map to TRBD2. V shed 0 bases, J shed 9 bases, and the junction held 5 bases outside the gene matches. CDR1 and CDR2 (germline): SGHRS, YFSETQ. CDR3 length equals 15 residues. CDR3 DNA: TGCGCCAGCAGCTTGGGCACTAGCGGGAGCGGTGAGCAGTTCTTC. This sequence encodes CASSLGTSGSGEQFF. The whole variable domain, remainder taken from reference TRBV5-1 and TRBJ2-1, is KAGVTQTPRYLIKTRGQQVTLSCSPISGHRSVSWYQQTPGQGLQFLFEYFSETQRNKGNFPGRFSGRQFSNSRSEMNVSTLELGDSALYLCASSLGTSGSGEQFFGPGTRLTVL.

The CDR3 loop reads CASSPTPLAGVPGELFF. CDR3 DNA sequence: TGTGCCAGCAGCCCCACCCCACTAGCGGGAGTTCCCGGGGAGCTGTTTTTT. The gene calls are TRBV7-7 and TRBJ2-2, with 11 nucleotides matching TRBD2. The V and J ends lost 5 bases and 6 bases, in that order; junction bases with no gene match: 11. The CDR3 contains 17 residues. The V gene's germline CDR1 is SSHAT and CDR2 FNYEAQ (reference sequence).

This clone was found a few times. The V gene is TRBV6-5, the J gene TRBJ2-7, with TRBD2 matching 8 bases. The CDR3 is 13 residues long. Looked up from germline, CDR1 is MNHEY and CDR2 is SVGAGI. The J segment lost 3 bases and the V segment lost 7 bases, leaving 5 bases of the junction unmatched. CDR3 region: CASMELAGYEQYF. CDR3 nucleotides: TGTGCCAGCATGGAGCTAGCGGGCTACGAGCAGTACTTC.

The gene calls are TRBV7-2 and TRBJ1-4; 7 bases align to TRBD1. This CDR3 is 15 amino acids long. Germline CDR1 SGHTA, CDR2 FQGNSA. After removal of 1 base from V and 8 bases from J, the junction contained 7 bases not matched to a gene. DNA of the CDR3: TGTGCCAGCAGCTTAGGGGGACAGCCCGGGGAAAAACTGTTTTTT. It codes for CASSLGGQPGEKLFF.

V and J are TRBV6-5 and TRBJ1-5; D is ambiguous. The CDR3 has 12 amino acids. Germline CDR1 is MNHEY and CDR2 is SVGAGI. Trimming cost V 7 bases and J 4 bases, with 8 bases left between them. The CDR3 is CASNRLNQPQHF. The CDR3 bases are TGTGCCAGCAACCGGTTAAATCAGCCCCAGCATTTT.

The V call is TRBV5-1, the J call TRBJ2-1; 7 bases line up with TRBD2. The J segment lost 6 bases and the V segment lost 0 bases, leaving 3 bases of the junction unmatched. The CDR3 consists of 14 residues. CDR1 is SGHRS and CDR2 is YFSETQ in the germline V gene. CDR3 sequence reads: CASSLEGGVNEQFF. The CDR3 nucleotides read TGCGCCAGCAGCTTGGAGGGAGGGGTCAATGAGCAGTTCTTC.

V and J are TRBV2 and TRBJ2-5; D gene uncertain. CDR3 length equals 11 residues. Looked up from germline, CDR1 is SNHLY and CDR2 is FYNNEI. V shed 5 bases and J shed 2 bases, with 3 bases lying between them. CDR3 DNA sequence: TGTGCCAGCAGTTCTCAAGAGACCCAGTACTTC. Protein product: CASSSQETQYF.

Notes on this clone: Relative to the germline gene, one junction end is altered; a read error may explain this. CDR3 DNA: TGTGCCAGCTGGACAGGGGGATCCGAAGTGGACTTC. It encodes CASWTGGSEVDF. The V gene is TRBV6-5, the J gene TRBJ2-7; 10 bases fit TRBD1. Germline CDR1 is MNHEY and CDR2 is SVGAGI. The CDR3 extends over 12 amino acids.

V gene TRBV14 combines with J gene TRBJ2-7, with 8 bases identical to TRBD2. The V gene end was trimmed by 0 bases and the J gene end by 6 bases; junction bases not matched to a gene: 7. The CDR3 runs 15 residues. From germline, CDR1 is SGHDN and CDR2 FVKESK. The CDR3 sequence is CASSQDRGLASEQYF. In DNA form, the CDR3 reads TGTGCCAGCAGCCAAGATAGAGGACTAGCTTCCGAGCAGTACTTC.

The chain uses TRBV28 and TRBJ2-7; D may be TRBD1 (6 bases). CDR1 and CDR2 (germline): MDHEN, SYDVKM. V dropped 7 bases and J dropped 3 bases, with 16 bases sitting between them. This CDR3 has 14 amino acids. The CDR3 nucleotides read TGTGCCAGCACCCTGAGGGGGAGTTTCTACGAGCAGTACTTC. Protein: CASTLRGSFYEQYF.

J is TRBJ2-1 and V is TRBV7-7; D is possibly TRBD2 (5 bases). CDR3 length: 16 residues. The V and J ends lost 5 bases and 5 bases respectively, with 19 bases between them. The V gene's germline CDR1 is SSHAT and CDR2 FNYEAQ (reference sequence). CDR3 region: CASSRQPGNSNNEQFF. The CDR3 DNA reads as TGTGCCAGCAGCCGTCAGCCGGGGAACTCTAACAATGAGCAGTTCTTC.

This chain joins TRBV19 and TRBJ2-1; 9 nucleotides agree with TRBD2. This CDR3 is 16 amino acids long. Per germline, CDR1 LNHDA and CDR2 SQIVND (reference sequence). V was clipped by 5 bases and J by 2 bases; unmatched bases: 7. The CDR3 region has the DNA TGTGCCAGTAGTTGGACTAGCGCTTCCCCCTACAATGAGCAGTTCTTC. Its protein product is CASSWTSASPYNEQFF. The full variable domain, in which reference TRBV19 and TRBJ2-1 provide the parts outside the CDR3, is DGGITQSPKYLFRKEGQNVTLSCEQNLNHDAMYWYRQDPGQGLRLIYYSQIVNDFQKGDIAEGYSVSREKKESFPLTVTSAQKNPTAFYLCASSWTSASPYNEQFFGPGTRLTVL.